Each of the 23 T cell receptor beta chains below was sequenced from the same sample in a study of blood T cell repertoires in COVID-19. TCRdb's table, derived via immunoSEQ multiplex PCR, lists solely in-frame clones and lacks some. There are around 300,000 clones in the sample; about 83% occur only once, and about 6.1% lies in the top ten. Specimen: PBMCs or T cells enriched from blood (not recorded which). The origin of the receptors is a woman between 35 and 50 years old who had recovered from COVID-19.

The CDR3 loop is CASSLSKGGYEQYF. DNA for the CDR3: TGTGCCAGCAGTTTAAGCAAAGGGGGCTACGAGCAGTACTTC. This chain connects TRBV28 to TRBJ2-7, with D possibly matching TRBD1 (6 bases). This CDR3 has 14 residues. Germline V gives CDR1 MDHEN, CDR2 SYDVKM. The V end was cut by 2 bases, the J end by 3 bases, with 11 bases between. The complete variable domain, with remaining parts taken from reference TRBV28 and TRBJ2-7, reads DVKVTQSSRYLVKRTGEKVFLECVQDMDHENMFWYRQDPGLGLRLIYFSYDVKMKEKGDIPEGYSVSREKKERFSLILESASTNQTSMYLCASSLSKGGYEQYFGPGTRLTVT.

This rearrangement joins TRBV3-1 (or the pseudogene TRBV3-2) to TRBJ2-2; 10 bases line up with TRBD1. CDR3 size: 18 residues. V lost 2 bases, J lost 5 bases, and 11 bases stayed unmatched. Per the germline V gene, CDR1 is LGHDT and CDR2 is YNNKEL (reference sequence). Here the CDR3 DNA reads TGTGCCAGCAGCCAATCGAGGACAGGGGGGTGGTGGACCGGGGAGCTGTTTTTT. Amino acids: CASSQSRTGGWWTGELFF.

This clone was counted once. The V and J genes are TRBV18 and TRBJ2-1, with TRBD1 matching over 9 bases. The CDR3 consists of 15 residues. With 6 bases clipped from V and 3 bases from J, the junction kept 6 bases outside the gene matches. The germline gives CDR1 KGHSH, CDR2 LQKENI. CDR3 sequence: CASSKGQGLYNEQFF. The CDR3 nucleotides read TGTGCCAGCTCGAAAGGACAGGGGCTCTACAATGAGCAGTTCTTC.

The chain joins TRBV5-1 to TRBJ1-6, with unresolved D. V lost 2 bases to trimming and J lost 7 bases, with 10 bases between them. CDR3 length equals 14 residues. Germline CDR1 is SGHRS and CDR2 is YFSETQ. The CDR3 DNA reads as TGCGCCAGCAGCTTTAGTGGAGAAAATTCACCCCTCCACTTT. It translates to CASSFSGENSPLHF.

The chain couples TRBV18 to TRBJ2-3; weak D call: TRBD1 (5 bases). CDR1 is KGHSH and CDR2 is LQKENI in the germline V gene. The CDR3 has 16 residues. V was pared by 2 bases and J by 4 bases, with 16 bases between. CDR3 in DNA: TGTGCCAGCTCACCAAGGCTCGTCCAGGGCCCAGATACGCAGTATTTT. Amino acids: CASSPRLVQGPDTQYF.

The chain uses TRBV30 and TRBJ1-1, with D possibly matching TRBD1 (6 bases). The ends were cut back, 0 bases at V and 5 bases at J, with 7 bases in the middle. This CDR3 has 12 amino acids. Germline values: CDR1 GTSNPN, CDR2 SVGIG (reference sequence). The CDR3 nucleotides are TGTGCCTGGAGTGTACAGGGAACTGAAGCTTTCTTT. Protein: CAWSVQGTEAFF.

The chain links TRBV7-8 to TRBJ2-1; 9 bases fit TRBD2. CDR1 and CDR2 from the germline V gene are SGHVS and FQNEAQ. The CDR3 runs to 15 residues. The junction had 4 bases not matched to a gene; V was cut back by 1 base and J by 6 bases. The CDR3 nucleotides are TGTGCCAGCAGCTTAGGGATAGCGGGAGCCAATGAGCAGTTCTTC. Encoded protein: CASSLGIAGANEQFF.

This chain connects TRBV19 to TRBJ1-5; D unresolved. Between the trimmed V and J ends, which lost 4 bases and 0 bases, there was a span of 13 bases. Germline lookup yields CDR1 LNHDA and CDR2 SQIVND (reference sequence). There are 16 residues in the CDR3. Here the CDR3 reads CASSTSRGISNQPQHF. The CDR3 bases are TGTGCCAGTAGTACCTCACGAGGGATTAGCAATCAGCCCCAGCATTTT.

The rearrangement links TRBV28 to TRBJ2-2, with D possibly being TRBD1 (6 bases). Germline values: CDR1 MDHEN, CDR2 SYDVKM. Between the trimmed V and J ends, which lost 6 bases and 3 bases, there was a span of 14 bases. This CDR3 has 15 amino acids. The CDR3 DNA reads TGTGCCAGCAGCGTACAGGGAAAGGACACCGGGGAGCTGTTTTTT. Translating it yields CASSVQGKDTGELFF.

The rearrangement uses TRBV12-3 or TRBV12-4 and TRBJ1-2; D remains ambiguous. The CDR3 covers 11 residues. V was cut by 6 bases and J by 3 bases, with 5 bases left in between. CDR3 sequence (DNA): TGTGCCAGCAGGCTATACTATGGCTACACCTTC. It specifies CASRLYYGYTF.

The chain combines TRBV3-1 (or the pseudogene TRBV3-2) with TRBJ2-5; the match to TRBD1 covers 7 bases. The CDR3 loop spans 15 amino acids. With V trimmed by 3 bases and J by 5 bases, 9 bases remained unmatched. Germline loops: CDR1 LGHDT, CDR2 YNNKEL (reference sequence). The CDR3 protein is CASSHRTGQSETQYF. The CDR3 DNA follows: TGTGCCAGCAGCCATCGGACAGGTCAATCGGAGACCCAGTACTTC.

CDR3 region: CASSLDLLPGTQYF. Written as DNA, the CDR3 is TGTGCCAGCAGCTTAGATCTGCTGCCCGGTACGCAGTATTTT. The chain joins TRBV11-2 to TRBJ2-3; unclear D gene. V lost 0 bases and J lost 8, with 12 bases in between. This CDR3 is built from 14 residues. Looked up from germline, CDR1 is SGHAT and CDR2 is FQNNGV.

The chain combines TRBV9 with TRBJ2-5, with D maybe TRBD2 (5 bases). Between the trimmed V and J ends, which lost 3 bases and 0 bases, there was a span of 6 bases. Looked up from germline, CDR1 is SGDLS and CDR2 is YYNGEE. The CDR3 covers 13 residues. The CDR3 DNA follows: TGTGCCAGCAGCGCGACTAACCAAGAGACCCAGTACTTC. Translated, it gives CASSATNQETQYF. Together with reference TRBV9 and TRBJ2-5, the CDR3 gives the full variable domain: DSGVTQTPKHLITATGQRVTLRCSPRSGDLSVYWYQQSLDQGLQFLIQYYNGEERAKGNILERFSAQQFPDLHSELNLSSLELGDSALYFCASSATNQETQYFGPGTRLLVL.

The chain employs TRBV7-9 and TRBJ2-1; D may be TRBD1 (5 bases). The ends were cut back, 11 bases at V and 0 bases at J, with 23 bases in the middle. Germline V gene data show CDR1 as SEHNR and CDR2 as FQNEAQ (reference sequence). The CDR3 runs 17 residues. In DNA form, the CDR3 reads TGTGCCTCACAGGTGGCGTTCGTTCAGAGCTCCTACAATGAGCAGTTCTTC. Translation: CASQVAFVQSSYNEQFF.

V is TRBV19 and J is TRBJ1-5; D remains ambiguous. V was pared by 6 bases and J by 0 bases, with 6 bases between. The CDR3 extends over 13 amino acids. Germline V CDR1 and CDR2: LNHDA, SQIVND (reference sequence). CDR3: CASRTHSNQPQHF. The CDR3 nucleotides read TGTGCCAGTAGGACACATAGCAATCAGCCCCAGCATTTT.

V usage is TRBV11-2 and J usage is TRBJ2-1; TRBD2 agrees at 7 bases. The CDR3 has 14 amino acids. V shed 1 base, J shed 7 bases, and the junction held 4 bases outside the gene matches. Looked up from germline, CDR1 is SGHAT and CDR2 is FQNNGV. The CDR3 DNA sequence: TGTGCCAGCAGCTTAGGGGGGACTAAAAATGAGCAGTTCTTC. Encoded protein: CASSLGGTKNEQFF.

The gene calls are TRBV6-2 or TRBV6-3 and TRBJ2-1, with 14 bases fitting TRBD2. The CDR3 totals 15 residues. V shed 2 bases, J shed 10 bases, and the junction held 4 bases outside the gene matches. Germline V gene lookup returns CDR1 MNHEY and CDR2 SVGEGT. CDR3 coding DNA: TGTGCCAGCAGTTACCCTGGACTAGCGGGAGGCGAGCAGTTCTTC. Its translation is CASSYPGLAGGEQFF.

The CDR3 DNA is TGTGCCAGCAGCGTAGCCTCTAGCGGGAGGTTTCACGAGCAGTACTTC. Its protein is CASSVASSGRFHEQYF. This chain joins TRBV9 and TRBJ2-7; TRBD2 matches at 11 bases. Losses at the gene ends were 0 bases for V and 5 bases for J; bases not matched to a gene: 7. This CDR3 has 16 residues. Per the germline V gene, CDR1 is SGDLS and CDR2 is YYNGEE.

The chain employs TRBV27 and TRBJ1-1; no definite D call. Germline V gives CDR1 MNHEY, CDR2 SMNVEV (reference sequence). The CDR3 runs 14 residues. Deletions cut 8 bases from V and 7 bases from J, with 20 bases between. The CDR3 reads CASQPVRGSFEAFF. As DNA, the CDR3 is TGTGCCAGCCAGCCGGTGCGGGGTTCCTTTGAAGCTTTCTTT.

The V call is TRBV6-7, the J call TRBJ2-7, with a tentative D call TRBD2 (6 bases). TRBV6-7 is an ORF, and what it does is uncertain. The CDR3 has 15 residues. V dropped 6 bases and J dropped 3 bases, with 18 bases sitting between them. CDR3 coding DNA: TGTGCCAGCAGATACCCGCGGGAAGCCCACTACGAGCAGTACTTC. Its translation is CASRYPREAHYEQYF.

The chain couples TRBV27 to TRBJ1-5; D is ambiguous. The V gene lost 5 bases and the J gene lost 7 bases, with 21 bases spanning the gap. CDR3 size: 16 residues. Looked up from germline, CDR1 is MNHEY and CDR2 is SMNVEV (reference sequence). The DNA for the CDR3 is TGTGCCAGCAGTCCGCACGGGCAAACTAGAGGCCAGCCCCAGCATTTT. This sequence encodes CASSPHGQTRGQPQHF.

This chain uses TRBV3-1 (or the pseudogene TRBV3-2) with TRBJ2-2; TRBD2 might be the D (5 bases). Deletions cut 5 bases from V and 11 bases from J, with 15 bases between. This CDR3 has 13 residues. Germline CDR1 LGHDT, CDR2 YNNKEL (reference sequence). The CDR3 DNA sequence: TGTGCCAGCAGCGGTGGAGGCCACCGCGAGCTGTTTTTT. Amino acids: CASSGGGHRELFF.

This clone was seen more than once but under ten times. The V call is TRBV7-3, the J call TRBJ2-1; TRBD2 is a possible D gene (5 bases). The CDR3 is made up of 14 amino acids. Germline assignment: CDR1 SGHTA and CDR2 FQGTGA. V was cut by 2 bases and J by 5 bases, with 10 bases left in between. CDR3 DNA sequence: TGTGCCAGCAGCTTAGTGGGAGTCCACAATGAGCAGTTCTTC. Residues: CASSLVGVHNEQFF.